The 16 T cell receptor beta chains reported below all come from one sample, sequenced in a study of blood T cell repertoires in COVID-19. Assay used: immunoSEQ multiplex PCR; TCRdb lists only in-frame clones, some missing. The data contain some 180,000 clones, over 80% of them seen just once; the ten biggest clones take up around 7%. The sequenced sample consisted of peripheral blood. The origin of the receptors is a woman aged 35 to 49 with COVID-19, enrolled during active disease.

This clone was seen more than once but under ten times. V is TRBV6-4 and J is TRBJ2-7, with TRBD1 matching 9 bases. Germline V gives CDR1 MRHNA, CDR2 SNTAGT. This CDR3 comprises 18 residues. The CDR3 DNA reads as TGTGCGAGAGTAATCCGGACAGGGGTTTCTCCTAGCTCCTACGAGCAGTACTTC. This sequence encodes CARVIRTGVSPSSYEQYF.

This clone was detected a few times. The CDR3 DNA reads as TGTGCCAGCAGTTACTCTTCCACAGGGAAAGAGCAGTACTTC. Amino acids: CASSYSSTGKEQYF. This rearrangement joins TRBV6-5 to TRBJ2-7, with a weak D call TRBD1 (6 bases). Trimming took off 0 bases at V and 7 bases at J, with 13 bases between the two ends. CDR3 size: 14 residues. Germline lookup yields CDR1 MNHEY and CDR2 SVGAGI.

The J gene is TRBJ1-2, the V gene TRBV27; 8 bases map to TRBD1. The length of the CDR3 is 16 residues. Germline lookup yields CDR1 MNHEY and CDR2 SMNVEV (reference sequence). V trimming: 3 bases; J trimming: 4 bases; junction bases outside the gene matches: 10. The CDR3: CASSLRQGSVGYGYTF. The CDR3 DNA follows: TGTGCCAGCAGTTTGCGACAGGGGTCGGTCGGCTATGGCTACACCTTC.

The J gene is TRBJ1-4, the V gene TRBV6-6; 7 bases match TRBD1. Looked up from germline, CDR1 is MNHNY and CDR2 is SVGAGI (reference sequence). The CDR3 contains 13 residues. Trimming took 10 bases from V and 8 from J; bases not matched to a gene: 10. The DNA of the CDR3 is TGTGCCACCCGATCAGGGGGAGGAGAAAAACTGTTTTTT. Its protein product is CATRSGGGEKLFF.

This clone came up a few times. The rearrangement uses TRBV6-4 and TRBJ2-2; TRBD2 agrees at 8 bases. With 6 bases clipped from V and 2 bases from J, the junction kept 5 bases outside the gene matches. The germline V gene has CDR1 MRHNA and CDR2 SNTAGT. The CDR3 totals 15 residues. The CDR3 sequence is CASSTSGGNTGELFF. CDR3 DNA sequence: TGTGCCAGCAGCACTAGCGGAGGCAACACCGGGGAGCTGTTTTTT.

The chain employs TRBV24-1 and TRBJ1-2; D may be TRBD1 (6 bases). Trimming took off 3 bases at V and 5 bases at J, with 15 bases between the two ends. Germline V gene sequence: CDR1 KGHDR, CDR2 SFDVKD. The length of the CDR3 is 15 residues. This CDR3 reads CATSDNGQKGYGYTF. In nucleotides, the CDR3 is TGTGCCACCAGTGATAATGGACAGAAGGGGTATGGCTACACCTTC.

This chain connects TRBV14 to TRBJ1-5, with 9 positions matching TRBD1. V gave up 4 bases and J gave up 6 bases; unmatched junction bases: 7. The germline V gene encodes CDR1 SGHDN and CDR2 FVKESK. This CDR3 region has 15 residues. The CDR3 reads CASSLRTGESQPQHF. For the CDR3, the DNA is TGTGCCAGCAGCCTGCGGACAGGGGAGAGTCAGCCCCAGCATTTT.

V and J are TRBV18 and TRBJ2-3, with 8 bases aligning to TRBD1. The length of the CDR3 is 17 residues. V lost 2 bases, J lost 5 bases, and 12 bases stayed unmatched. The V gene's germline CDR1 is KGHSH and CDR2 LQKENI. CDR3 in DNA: TGTGCCAGCTCACCAGGGAGGCAGGGGGCAGACAGAGATACGCAGTATTTT. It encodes CASSPGRQGADRDTQYF.

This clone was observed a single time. The CDR3 here is CATSDYLDSVTDTQYF. CDR3 coding DNA: TGTGCCACCAGTGATTATTTGGACAGCGTCACAGATACGCAGTATTTT. The rearrangement joins TRBV24-1 to TRBJ2-3; the D gene is possibly TRBD1 (6 bases). From germline, CDR1 is KGHDR and CDR2 SFDVKD. The CDR3 sequence is 16 residues long. V was cut by 2 bases and J by 2 bases, with 13 bases left in between.

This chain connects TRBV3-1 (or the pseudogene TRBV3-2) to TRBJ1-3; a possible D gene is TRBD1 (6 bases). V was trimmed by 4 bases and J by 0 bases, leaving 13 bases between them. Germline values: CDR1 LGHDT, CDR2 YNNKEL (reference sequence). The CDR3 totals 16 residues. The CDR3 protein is CASSRPGDYSGNTIYF. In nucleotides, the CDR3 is TGTGCCAGCAGCCGCCCAGGGGACTACTCTGGAAACACCATATATTTT.

CDR3 amino acids: CASSKRGKQELYF. The DNA of the CDR3 is TGTGCCAGCAGCAAAAGGGGCAAACAGGAGCTGTACTTC. V gene TRBV21-1 combines with J gene TRBJ2-7; TRBD1, as called in the table, went unchecked against the DNA. TRBV21-1 is a pseudogene segment. CDR3 length: 13 residues.

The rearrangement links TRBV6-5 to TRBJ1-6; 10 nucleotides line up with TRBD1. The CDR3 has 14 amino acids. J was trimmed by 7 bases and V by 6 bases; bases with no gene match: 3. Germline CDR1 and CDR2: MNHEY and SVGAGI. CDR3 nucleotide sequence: TGTGCCAGCAGGGGGACAGGGGTGAATTCACCCCTCCACTTT. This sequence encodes CASRGTGVNSPLHF.

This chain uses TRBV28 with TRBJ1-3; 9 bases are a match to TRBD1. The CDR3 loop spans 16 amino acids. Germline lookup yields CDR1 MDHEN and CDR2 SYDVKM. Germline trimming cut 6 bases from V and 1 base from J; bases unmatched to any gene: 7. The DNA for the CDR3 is TGTGCCAGCAGGGGAAGTGGGACAGGGTCTGGAAACACCATATATTTT. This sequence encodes CASRGSGTGSGNTIYF.

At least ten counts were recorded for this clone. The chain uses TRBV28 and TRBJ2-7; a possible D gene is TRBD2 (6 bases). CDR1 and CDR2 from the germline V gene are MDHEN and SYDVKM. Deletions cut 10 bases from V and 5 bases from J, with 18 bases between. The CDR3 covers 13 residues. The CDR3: CATLMTRIHEQYF. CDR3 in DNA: TGTGCCACCCTTATGACTAGAATCCACGAGCAGTACTTC. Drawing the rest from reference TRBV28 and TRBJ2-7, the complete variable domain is DVKVTQSSRYLVKRTGEKVFLECVQDMDHENMFWYRQDPGLGLRLIYFSYDVKMKEKGDIPEGYSVSREKKERFSLILESASTNQTSMYLCATLMTRIHEQYFGPGTRLTVT.

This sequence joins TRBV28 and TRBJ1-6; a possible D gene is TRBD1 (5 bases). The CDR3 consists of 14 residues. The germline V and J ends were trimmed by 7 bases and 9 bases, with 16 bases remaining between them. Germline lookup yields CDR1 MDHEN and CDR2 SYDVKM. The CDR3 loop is CASTLPRVGSPLHF. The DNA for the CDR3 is TGTGCCAGCACCTTACCCAGGGTGGGTTCACCCCTCCACTTT.

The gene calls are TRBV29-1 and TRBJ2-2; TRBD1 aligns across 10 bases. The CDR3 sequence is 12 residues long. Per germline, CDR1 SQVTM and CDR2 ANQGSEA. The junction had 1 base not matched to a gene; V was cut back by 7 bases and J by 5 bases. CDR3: CSAGQGTGELFF. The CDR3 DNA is TGCAGCGCGGGACAGGGGACCGGGGAGCTGTTTTTT.